The clone carrying this T cell receptor (beta chain) was picked up many times. Its antigen is still unknown. The data derive from a study of T cells in Graves' hyperthyroidism and ophthalmopathy. Progressors' blood was drawn at hyperthyroidism diagnosis, before ophthalmopathy symptoms. From RNA transcripts, TCR beta CDR3 regions were amplified. A set of HTBI primers served as the primers for a first-round RT-PCR of the TCR CDR3. From the multiplex PCR reads, TCRdb called clonotypes with MiXCR, one entry per CDR3 protein. The sample has around 280,000 distinct CDR3 sequences, approximately 12% seen once. With 0 bases removed from V and 0 bases from J, the gap between germline ends came to 15 bases. The CDR3 contains 17 residues. Per germline, CDR1 DFQATT and CDR2 SNEGSKA (reference sequence). The study, taken as a whole, reports: The majority of expanded thyroid clonotypes above 0.001 also appeared in blood.

The chain combines TRBV20-1 with TRBJ2-1; D unresolved. The sample taken for sequencing was blood. The TCR comes from a woman in her twenties or thirties with Graves' hyperthyroidism that later progressed to Graves' ophthalmopathy. The CDR3 DNA reads as TGCAGTGCTAGAGACGCGGCGACCCAGAGCTCCTACAATGAGCAGTTCTTC. It yields the protein CSARDAATQSSYNEQFF.